This entry lists 10 T cell receptor beta chains sequenced from one sample in a study of lung T cells in sarcoidosis with Löfgren's syndrome. TCRdb reanalysed the reads using MiXCR and keeps one entry per CDR3 protein. Counted here are about 9,200 distinct CDR3 sequences, just under 20% occurring once; the ten biggest clones make up less than 9%. The sample consisted of CD4+ T cells from bronchoalveolar lavage. The source is a human donor with sarcoidosis (Löfgren's syndrome or another form), or a control subject (not recorded which).

Regarding this clonotype: A much larger clonotype is one base distant, so this may be a read error. The chain has TRBV10-1 and TRBJ2-7; D gene uncertain. The CDR3 is 12 residues long. Per the germline V gene, CDR1 is WNHNN and CDR2 is SYGVQD (reference sequence). This chain's CDR3 is CASADLPDEQCF. The CDR3 DNA follows: TGCGCCAGCGCGGATTTGCCGGACGAGCAGTGCTTC.

In this sample, this clonotype turned up many times. The J gene is TRBJ2-2, the V gene TRBV6-1; D is undetermined. This CDR3 contains 11 residues. The germline V and J ends were trimmed by 2 bases and 5 bases, with 0 bases remaining between them. In germline, CDR1 is MNHNS, CDR2 SASEGT. CDR3 sequence reads: CASSETGELFF. For the CDR3, the DNA is TGTGCCAGCAGTGAAACCGGGGAGCTGTTTTTT.

This clonotype was observed at least ten times. It may be a read error: a sequence one base away is much more abundant. The rearrangement links TRBV15 to TRBJ2-3; no definite D call. Germline CDR1 is LNHNV and CDR2 is YYDKDF (reference sequence). Trimming stripped 3 bases from V and 6 bases from J, with 10 bases between. The CDR3 extends over 13 amino acids. CDR3: CATSSEEVDTQYF. CDR3 bases: TGTGCCACCAGCAGTGAAGAGGTTGATACGCAGTATTTT.

As concerns this clonotype: A read error may produce the germline difference seen at one junction end. The chain is built from TRBV11-2 and TRBJ2-1; D perhaps matches TRBD2 (5 bases). The CDR3 runs to 15 residues. Germline V gives CDR1 SGHAT, CDR2 FQNNGV. The CDR3 DNA is TGCGCCAGCAGCTTAGATTGGGCAGCGGCCCATGAGCAGTTCTTC. As protein: CASSLDWAAAHEQFF. The full variable domain, its missing parts supplied by reference TRBV11-2 and TRBJ2-1, is EAGVAQSPRYKIIEKRQSVAFWCNPISGHATLYWYQQILGQGPKLLIQFQNNGVVDDSQLPKDRFSAERLKGVDSTLKIQPAKLEDSAVYLCASSLDWAAAHEQFFGPGTRLTVL.

This clonotype is termed medium-sized. This chain connects TRBV27 to TRBJ1-5; D call uncertain. Per the germline V gene, CDR1 is MNHEY and CDR2 is SMNVEV (reference sequence). Trimming stripped 5 bases from V and 4 bases from J, with 18 bases between. The CDR3 has 16 residues. The CDR3 DNA reads TGTGCCAGCAGTCCGCTTGGAGTCCCGGAAAATCAGCCCCAGCATTTT. It translates to CASSPLGVPENQPQHF.

This clonotype has a count of ten or more. V and J are TRBV6-1 and TRBJ2-7; 7 nucleotides align to TRBD1. Per the germline V gene, CDR1 is MNHNS and CDR2 is SASEGT. This CDR3 spans 14 amino acids. With V trimmed by 6 bases and J by 1 base, 6 bases remained unmatched. The CDR3 DNA reads TGTGCCAGCAGAGTAGTACAGGGGTCCTACGAGCAGTACTTC. This sequence encodes CASRVVQGSYEQYF.

This clonotype was counted ten times or more. The genes are TRBV11-3 and TRBJ2-2, with D unclear. V lost 4 bases to trimming and J lost 2 bases, with 8 bases between them. CDR3 length: 14 amino acids. Germline V CDR1 and CDR2: SGHNT, YENEEA. The CDR3 loop reads CASSYSLNTGELFF. For the CDR3, the DNA is TGTGCCAGCAGCTACAGCTTAAACACCGGGGAGCTGTTTTTT.

This clonotype was picked up many times. This sequence joins TRBV14 and TRBJ2-3; 7 bases agree with TRBD1. V was clipped by 1 base and J by 2 bases; unmatched bases: 3. The CDR3 has 15 amino acids. Germline V gene data show CDR1 as SGHDN and CDR2 as FVKESK. In DNA form, the CDR3 reads TGTGCCAGCAGCCAAGCCGACAGGGTCACAGATACGCAGTATTTT. Its translation: CASSQADRVTDTQYF.

This clonotype was picked up many times. The chain is built from TRBV2 and TRBJ2-3; D unclear. The CDR3 loop spans 12 amino acids. CDR1 and CDR2 from the germline V gene are SNHLY and FYNNEI. Deletions cut 4 bases from V and 2 bases from J, with 4 bases between. This chain's CDR3 is CASSATTDTQYF. The CDR3 coding sequence is TGTGCCAGCAGTGCAACCACAGATACGCAGTATTTT.

Many counts were recorded for this clonotype. The rearrangement joins TRBV6-6 to TRBJ2-7, with TRBD1 matching 8 bases. The CDR3 runs 14 residues. In germline, CDR1 is MNHNY, CDR2 SVGAGI (reference sequence). V lost 0 bases, J lost 4 bases, and 2 bases stayed unmatched. The CDR3 loop is CASSYSDRVYEQYF. The CDR3 DNA reads TGTGCCAGCAGTTACTCGGACAGGGTTTACGAGCAGTACTTC.